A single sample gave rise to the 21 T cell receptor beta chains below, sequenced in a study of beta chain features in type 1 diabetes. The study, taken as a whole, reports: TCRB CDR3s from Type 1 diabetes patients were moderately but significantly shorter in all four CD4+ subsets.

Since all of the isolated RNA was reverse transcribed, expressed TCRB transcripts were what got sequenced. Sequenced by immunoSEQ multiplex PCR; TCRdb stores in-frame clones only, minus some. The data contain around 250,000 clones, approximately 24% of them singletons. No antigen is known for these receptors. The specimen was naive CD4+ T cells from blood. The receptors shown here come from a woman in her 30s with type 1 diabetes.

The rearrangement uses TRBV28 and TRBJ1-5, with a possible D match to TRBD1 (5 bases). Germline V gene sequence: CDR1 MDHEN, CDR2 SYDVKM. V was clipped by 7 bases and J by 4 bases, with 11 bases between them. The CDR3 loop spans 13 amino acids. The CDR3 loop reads CASIQGPNQPQHF. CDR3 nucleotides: TGTGCCAGCATCCAGGGTCCGAATCAGCCCCAGCATTTT. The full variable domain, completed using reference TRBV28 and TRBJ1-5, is DVKVTQSSRYLVKRTGEKVFLECVQDMDHENMFWYRQDPGLGLRLIYFSYDVKMKEKGDIPEGYSVSREKKERFSLILESASTNQTSMYLCASIQGPNQPQHFGDGTRLSIL.

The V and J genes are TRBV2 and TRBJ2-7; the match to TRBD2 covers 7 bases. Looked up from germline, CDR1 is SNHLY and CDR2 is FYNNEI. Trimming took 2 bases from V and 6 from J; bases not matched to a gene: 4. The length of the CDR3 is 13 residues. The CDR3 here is CASSERGVGEQYF. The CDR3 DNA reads TGTGCCAGCAGTGAACGGGGGGTCGGCGAGCAGTACTTC.

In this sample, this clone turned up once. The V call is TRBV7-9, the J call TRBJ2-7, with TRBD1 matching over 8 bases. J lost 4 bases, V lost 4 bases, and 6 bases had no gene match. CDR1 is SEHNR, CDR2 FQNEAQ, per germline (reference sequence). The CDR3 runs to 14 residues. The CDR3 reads CASSYTGGNYEQYF. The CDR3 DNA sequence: TGTGCCAGCAGCTACACAGGGGGAAATTACGAGCAGTACTTC.

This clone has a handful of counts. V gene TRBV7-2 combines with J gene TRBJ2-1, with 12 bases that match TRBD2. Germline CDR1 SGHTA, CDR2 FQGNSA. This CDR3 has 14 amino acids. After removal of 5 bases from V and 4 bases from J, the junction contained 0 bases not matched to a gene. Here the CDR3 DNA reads TGTGCCAGCAGCGGACTAGCGGGATACAATGAGCAGTTCTTC. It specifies CASSGLAGYNEQFF.

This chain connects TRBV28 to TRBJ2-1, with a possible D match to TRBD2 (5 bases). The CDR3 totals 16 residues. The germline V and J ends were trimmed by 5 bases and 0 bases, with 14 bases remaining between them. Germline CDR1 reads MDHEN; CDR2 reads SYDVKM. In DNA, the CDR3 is TGTGCCAGCAGTCCCACGGAGGTGTTCTCCTACAATGAGCAGTTCTTC. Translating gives CASSPTEVFSYNEQFF.

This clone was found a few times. The CDR3 DNA sequence: TGTGCCTGGAGCGGTGGGGCCGAGCAGTACTTC. Its translation is CAWSGGAEQYF. The V call is TRBV30, the J call TRBJ2-7, with D possibly TRBD1 on 5 matching bases. CDR3 length: 11 amino acids. Germline CDR1 GTSNPN, CDR2 SVGIG (reference sequence). V dropped 3 bases and J dropped 6 bases, with 9 bases sitting between them. Together with reference TRBV30 and TRBJ2-7, the CDR3 gives the full variable domain: SQTIHQWPATLVQPVGSPLSLECTVEGTSNPNLYWYRQAAGRGLQLLFYSVGIGQISSEVPQNLSASRPQDRQFILSSKKLLLSDSGFYLCAWSGGAEQYFGPGTRLTVT.

CDR3 loop: CASSYRLVDEQFF. The CDR3, as DNA: TGTGCCAGCAGTTACCGACTAGTAGATGAGCAGTTCTTC. This rearrangement joins TRBV6-5 to TRBJ2-1, with a possible D match to TRBD2 (6 bases). Deletions cut 2 bases from V and 8 bases from J, with 10 bases between. The V gene's germline CDR1 is MNHEY and CDR2 SVGAGI. CDR3 length equals 13 residues.

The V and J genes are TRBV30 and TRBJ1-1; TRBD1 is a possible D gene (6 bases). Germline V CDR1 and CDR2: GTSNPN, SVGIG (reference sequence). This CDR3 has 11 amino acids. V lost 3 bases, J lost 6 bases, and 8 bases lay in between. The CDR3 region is CAWRGAAEAFF. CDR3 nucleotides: TGTGCCTGGAGGGGGGCCGCTGAAGCTTTCTTT.

Here the CDR3 DNA reads TGTGCCTGGAGTGTTTTGACCGGGACAGGGGAAGGGGGAGTCTCTGGGGCCAACGTCCTGACTTTC. Translating it yields CAWSVLTGTGEGGVSGANVLTF. V usage is TRBV30 and J usage is TRBJ2-6; 10 nucleotides agree with TRBD1. The junction had 17 bases not matched to a gene; V was cut back by 0 bases and J by 0 bases. CDR3 length: 22 residues. The germline gives CDR1 GTSNPN, CDR2 SVGIG (reference sequence).

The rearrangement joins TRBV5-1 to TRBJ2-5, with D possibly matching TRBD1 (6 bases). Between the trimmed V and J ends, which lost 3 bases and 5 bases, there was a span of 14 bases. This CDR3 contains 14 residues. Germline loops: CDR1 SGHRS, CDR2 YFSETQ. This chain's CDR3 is CASSSRGVRETQYF. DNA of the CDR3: TGCGCCAGCAGCTCCAGGGGCGTCCGGGAGACCCAGTACTTC.

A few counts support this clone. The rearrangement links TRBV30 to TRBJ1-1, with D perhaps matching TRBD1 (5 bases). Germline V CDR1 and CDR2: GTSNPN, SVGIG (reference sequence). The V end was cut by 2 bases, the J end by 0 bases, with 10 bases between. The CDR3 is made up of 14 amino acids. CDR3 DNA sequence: TGTGCCTGGAGTTTAGGAGGGGTGAACACTGAAGCTTTCTTT. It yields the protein CAWSLGGVNTEAFF.

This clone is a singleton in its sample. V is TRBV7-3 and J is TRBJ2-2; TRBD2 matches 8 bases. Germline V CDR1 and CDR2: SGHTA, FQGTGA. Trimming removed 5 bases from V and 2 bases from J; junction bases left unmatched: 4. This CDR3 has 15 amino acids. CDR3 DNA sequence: TGTGCCAGCAGCCTGAGCGGGAGAAACACCGGGGAGCTGTTTTTT. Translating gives CASSLSGRNTGELFF.

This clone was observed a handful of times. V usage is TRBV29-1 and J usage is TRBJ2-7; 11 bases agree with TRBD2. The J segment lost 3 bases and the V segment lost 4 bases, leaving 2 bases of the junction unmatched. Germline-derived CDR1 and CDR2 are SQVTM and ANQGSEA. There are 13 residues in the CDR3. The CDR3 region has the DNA TGCAGCGTTGGGGGACTAGCGGACTACGAGCAGTACTTC. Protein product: CSVGGLADYEQYF.

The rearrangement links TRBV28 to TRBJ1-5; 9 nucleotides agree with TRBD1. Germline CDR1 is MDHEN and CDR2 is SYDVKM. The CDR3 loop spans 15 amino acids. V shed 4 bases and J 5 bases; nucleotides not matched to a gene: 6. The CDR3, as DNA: TGTGCCAGCAGTTCACAGGGGGCATCGTATCAGCCCCAGCATTTT. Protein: CASSSQGASYQPQHF.

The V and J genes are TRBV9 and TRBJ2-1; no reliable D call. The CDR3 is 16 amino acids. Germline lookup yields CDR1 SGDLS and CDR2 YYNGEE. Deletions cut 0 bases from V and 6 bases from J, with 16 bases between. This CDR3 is CASSVDPDPRSNEQFF. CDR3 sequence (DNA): TGTGCCAGCAGCGTAGATCCCGATCCGCGATCCAATGAGCAGTTCTTC.

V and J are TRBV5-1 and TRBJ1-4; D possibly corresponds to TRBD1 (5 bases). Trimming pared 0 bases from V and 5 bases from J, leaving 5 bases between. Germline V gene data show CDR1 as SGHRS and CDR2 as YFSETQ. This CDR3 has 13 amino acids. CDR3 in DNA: TGCGCCAGCAGCTTGGGACAGAATGAAAAACTGTTTTTT. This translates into CASSLGQNEKLFF.

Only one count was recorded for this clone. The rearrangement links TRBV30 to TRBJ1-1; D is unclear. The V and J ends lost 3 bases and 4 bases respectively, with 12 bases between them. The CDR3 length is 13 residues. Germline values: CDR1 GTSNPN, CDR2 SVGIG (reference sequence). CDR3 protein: CAWREIGVTEAFF. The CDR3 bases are TGTGCCTGGAGGGAAATCGGGGTCACTGAAGCTTTCTTT.

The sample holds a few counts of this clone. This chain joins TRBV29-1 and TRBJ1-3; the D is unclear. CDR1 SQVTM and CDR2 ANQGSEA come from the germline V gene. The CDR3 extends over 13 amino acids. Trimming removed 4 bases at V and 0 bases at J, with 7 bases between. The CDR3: CSVVVSSGNTIYF. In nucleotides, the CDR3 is TGCAGCGTTGTGGTCAGCTCTGGAAACACCATATATTTT.

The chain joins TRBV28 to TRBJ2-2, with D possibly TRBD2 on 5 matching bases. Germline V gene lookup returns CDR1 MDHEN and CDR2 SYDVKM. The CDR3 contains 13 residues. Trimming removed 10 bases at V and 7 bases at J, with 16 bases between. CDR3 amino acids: CATCSGKGGELFF. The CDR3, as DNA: TGTGCCACCTGCTCCGGGAAGGGCGGGGAGCTGTTTTTT.

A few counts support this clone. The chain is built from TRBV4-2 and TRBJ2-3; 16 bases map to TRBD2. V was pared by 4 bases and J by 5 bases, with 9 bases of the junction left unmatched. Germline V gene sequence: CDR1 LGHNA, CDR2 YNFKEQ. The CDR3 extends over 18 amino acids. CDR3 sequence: CASSPPRGTSGRVDTQYF. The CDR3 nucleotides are TGTGCCAGCAGCCCCCCCCGCGGGACTAGCGGGAGGGTAGATACGCAGTATTTT.

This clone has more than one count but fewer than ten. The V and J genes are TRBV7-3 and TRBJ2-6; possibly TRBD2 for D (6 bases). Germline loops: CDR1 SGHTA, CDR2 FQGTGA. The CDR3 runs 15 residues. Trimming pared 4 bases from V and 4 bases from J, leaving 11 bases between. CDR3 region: CASSYGGSGANVLTF. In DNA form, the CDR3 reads TGTGCCAGCAGCTACGGGGGTTCAGGGGCCAACGTCCTGACTTTC.